The 7 T cell receptor beta chains reported below all come from one sample, sequenced in a study of OX40 agonist ivuxolimab in advanced cancers. Clones were read by immunoSEQ multiplex PCR, and TCRdb kept only the in-frame ones, dropping some. The data contain 60,000 to 80,000 clones, 92% of them singletons. Sequences were derived from CD4+ or CD8+ T cells sorted from blood, sampled in a trial of the OX40 agonist ivuxolimab. These receptors were collected from an adult with an advanced solid tumor such as melanoma, head and neck, liver or kidney cancer.

V is TRBV27 and J is TRBJ1-2, with D unclear. Germline V gene lookup returns CDR1 MNHEY and CDR2 SMNVEV (reference sequence). This CDR3 has 12 amino acids. V lost 8 bases and J 5 bases, leaving 12 bases between the germline ends. For the CDR3, the DNA is TGTGCCAGCTTCGCGGGCCTGTATGGCTACACCTTC. Protein product: CASFAGLYGYTF.

The rearrangement joins TRBV6-6 to TRBJ2-1, with D possibly being TRBD2 (6 bases). This CDR3 has 16 residues. Germline V gene lookup returns CDR1 MNHNY and CDR2 SVGAGI (reference sequence). Trimming took off 6 bases at V and 7 bases at J, with 22 bases between the two ends. The CDR3, as DNA: TGTGCCAGCAGCCTCGTTGGAGGGTACCGGTCGAATGAGCAGTTCTTC. As protein: CASSLVGGYRSNEQFF.

This chain joins TRBV7-2 and TRBJ1-4; D is unresolved. Germline V gene data show CDR1 as SGHTA and CDR2 as FQGNSA. Trimming shortened V by 2 bases and J by 3 bases, and 10 bases separated the two germline ends. This CDR3 spans 15 amino acids. CDR3 sequence reads: CASSLTEGPNEKLFF. The DNA for the CDR3 is TGTGCCAGCAGCTTAACCGAAGGCCCTAATGAAAAACTGTTTTTT. Full variable domain (rest looked up from reference TRBV7-2 and TRBJ1-4): GAGVSQSPSNKVTEKGKDVELRCDPISGHTALYWYRQSLGQGLEFLIYFQGNSAPDKSGLPSDRFSAERTGGSVSTLTIQRTQQEDSAVYLCASSLTEGPNEKLFFGSGTQLSVL.

V gene TRBV18 combines with J gene TRBJ1-2; D not resolved. The germline gives CDR1 KGHSH, CDR2 LQKENI. The CDR3 is 13 amino acids. The V and J ends lost 0 bases and 2 bases respectively, with 4 bases between them. CDR3 sequence reads: CASSPPLNYGYTF. In DNA form, the CDR3 reads TGTGCCAGCTCACCACCTCTCAACTATGGCTACACCTTC.

V is TRBV2 and J is TRBJ1-4; D might be TRBD1 (6 bases). The V gene's germline CDR1 is SNHLY and CDR2 FYNNEI. Trimming took off 9 bases at V and 0 bases at J, with 8 bases between the two ends. This CDR3 has 13 amino acids. CDR3: CASGTTTNEKLFF. The DNA of the CDR3 is TGTGCCAGTGGGACAACAACTAATGAAAAACTGTTTTTT.

V gene TRBV18 combines with J gene TRBJ2-5; 7 nucleotides line up with TRBD2. V lost 3 bases and J lost 0; bases outside the gene matches: 4. Per the germline V gene, CDR1 is KGHSH and CDR2 is LQKENI. The CDR3 contains 15 residues. The CDR3 reads CASSPLAGDQETQYF. CDR3 nucleotide sequence: TGTGCCAGCTCACCTTTGGCGGGGGACCAAGAGACCCAGTACTTC.

The V gene is TRBV19, the J gene TRBJ1-2; tentatively, D is TRBD1 (5 bases). Germline CDR1 LNHDA, CDR2 SQIVND (reference sequence). CDR3 length equals 14 residues. V was clipped by 1 base and J by 8 bases, with 14 bases between them. DNA for the CDR3: TGTGCCAGTAGTATAGGAAGGCTGGGGGACGGCTACACCTTC. This codes for CASSIGRLGDGYTF.